This T cell receptor beta chain stems from a study of human T cells and chemical hapten exposure. Study-wide findings and caveats: While controls formed fewer of them, expanded TCRs formed significantly more large CDR3 similarity clusters. Because all patients had alopecia, their immune responses might differ from healthy ones.

A remark on this clonotype: Its target is not known.

TCRdb reprocessed the RACE reads with MiXCR, giving one entry per CDR3 protein. The data contain under 60,000 distinct CDR3 sequences, 11% of them seen just once; the ten biggest clones take up approximately 1.8%. Time point denoted: patch test 1, 2 weeks after DPC sensitization. Treatment defined: therapeutic diphenylcyclopropenone sensitization with weekly scalp DPC. Blood, whole and unfractionated, served as the source for total RNA extraction. The ends were cut back, 7 bases at V and 7 bases at J, with 8 bases in the middle. Germline CDR1 reads ENHRY; CDR2 reads SYGVKD. CDR3 length equals 11 residues.

This sequence was found in a woman in her thirties or forties with alopecia areata. Some clones in this sample may be carry-over from other donors' samples. This material consisted of whole blood, taken in connection with sensitization to the hapten diphenylcyclopropenone (DPC). The V and J genes are TRBV10-3 and TRBJ2-1; D is possibly TRBD1 (5 bases). CDR3 protein: CAINTGNEQFF. The DNA for the CDR3 is TGTGCCATCAATACAGGTAATGAGCAGTTCTTC.